Following are 14 T cell receptor beta chains from one sample sequenced in a study of immune evolution from preneoplasia to lung adenocarcinoma. Generated by immunoSEQ multiplex PCR, the TCRdb table keeps only in-frame clones and is missing some. The sample holds some 8,200 clones; approximately 75% are singletons and the top ten take about 8%. The sequencing sample was made of FFPE adjacent normal lung tissue. These receptors came from a person between 55 and 80 years old with lung adenocarcinoma.

The chain joins TRBV7-9 to TRBJ2-2, with D uncertain. Trimming left V 3 bases short and J 6 bases short, with 8 bases between. CDR3 size: 13 residues. The germline V gene has CDR1 SEHNR and CDR2 FQNEAQ (reference sequence). The CDR3 bases are TGTGCCAGCAGCTTCCCTCAGCCCGGGGAGCTGTTTTTT. The encoded protein is CASSFPQPGELFF.

The genes are TRBV5-1 and TRBJ2-3; tentatively, D is TRBD2 (6 bases). The V gene's germline CDR1 is SGHRS and CDR2 YFSETQ. The length of the CDR3 is 16 residues. With 4 bases removed from V and 2 bases from J, the gap between germline ends came to 17 bases. The CDR3 loop reads CASSPGVAEPTDTQYF. CDR3 coding DNA: TGCGCCAGCAGCCCCGGGGTAGCGGAACCCACAGATACGCAGTATTTT.

This chain uses TRBV5-1 with TRBJ1-2; TRBD1 is a possible D gene (5 bases). With 2 bases removed from V and 4 bases from J, the gap between germline ends came to 12 bases. Germline values: CDR1 SGHRS, CDR2 YFSETQ. This CDR3 comprises 14 residues. The DNA for the CDR3 is TGCGCCAGCAGCTTTTTACCAGGGAGCTATGGCTACACCTTC. This sequence encodes CASSFLPGSYGYTF.

This clone is termed large. The chain uses TRBV30 and TRBJ1-4; D uncertain. V lost 0 bases, J lost 5 bases, and 10 bases lay in between. CDR3 size: 14 residues. CDR1 and CDR2 from the germline V gene are GTSNPN and SVGIG (reference sequence). The CDR3 DNA follows: TGTGCCTGGAGTGTACGGGATAAAAATGAAAAACTGTTTTTT. As protein: CAWSVRDKNEKLFF.

The rearrangement joins TRBV7-2 to TRBJ2-1, with 12 bases lining up with TRBD2. The CDR3 has 16 amino acids. V shed 2 bases, J shed 10 bases, and the junction held 9 bases outside the gene matches. Germline V gene lookup returns CDR1 SGHTA and CDR2 FQGNSA. Here the CDR3 reads CASSLSVGLAGKEQFF. CDR3 DNA: TGTGCCAGCAGCTTATCAGTGGGACTAGCGGGCAAAGAGCAGTTCTTC.

The chain links TRBV7-9 to TRBJ2-7, with D possibly matching TRBD1 (6 bases). Looked up from germline, CDR1 is SEHNR and CDR2 is FQNEAQ (reference sequence). With 5 bases removed from V and 2 bases from J, the gap between germline ends came to 13 bases. The CDR3 covers 14 residues. The CDR3 region has the DNA TGTGCCAGCAGCCCGCGAGAGGGGGCCTACGAGCAGTACTTC. Protein sequence: CASSPREGAYEQYF.

The chain recombines TRBV5-1 with TRBJ1-5; maybe TRBD1 (5 bases). Trimming left V 0 bases short and J 2 bases short, with 9 bases between. The CDR3 is 15 residues long. Germline V CDR1 and CDR2: SGHRS, YFSETQ. The CDR3 sequence is CASSLAGGGNQPQHF. The CDR3 region has the DNA TGCGCCAGCAGCTTGGCCGGGGGGGGCAATCAGCCCCAGCATTTT.

The rearrangement uses TRBV28 and TRBJ2-3; 8 bases line up with TRBD2. This CDR3 spans 15 amino acids. V lost 3 bases and J lost 3; bases outside the gene matches: 5. CDR1 and CDR2 (germline): MDHEN, SYDVKM. Written as DNA, the CDR3 is TGTGCCAGCAGTTTCCCGGGAGGGGAAACAGATACGCAGTATTTT. The encoded protein is CASSFPGGETDTQYF.

This clone has only one observation. The chain is built from TRBV28 and TRBJ2-7, with 9 bases fitting TRBD2. The V and J ends lost 1 base and 0 bases, in that order; junction bases with no gene match: 7. This CDR3 has 17 amino acids. Germline CDR1 MDHEN, CDR2 SYDVKM. CDR3 sequence: CASSLLAGASSSYEQYF. The CDR3 region has the DNA TGTGCCAGCAGTTTATTAGCGGGGGCGTCAAGCTCCTACGAGCAGTACTTC.

CDR3: CASSPASTNYGYTF. The DNA for the CDR3 is TGCGCCAGCAGCCCTGCGTCTACTAACTATGGCTACACCTTC. The chain employs TRBV5-1 and TRBJ1-2; D is undetermined. V was shortened by 4 bases and J by 0 bases, with 10 bases between the two germline ends. The CDR3 has 14 residues. Germline lookup yields CDR1 SGHRS and CDR2 YFSETQ.

The CDR3 is CASSQDIDSWGSYEQYF. In DNA form, the CDR3 reads TGCGCCAGCAGCCAAGATATCGACTCCTGGGGATCCTACGAGCAGTACTTC. This chain links TRBV4-1 with TRBJ2-7, with unresolved D. The V gene lost 0 bases and the J gene lost 1 base, with 16 bases spanning the gap. Germline assignment: CDR1 MGHRA and CDR2 YSYEKL. This CDR3 is built from 17 residues.

This clone was picked up one time. The same CDR3 can be traced to other DNA sequences in this sample. V usage is TRBV14 and J usage is TRBJ2-2; TRBD1 is a possible D gene (6 bases). The CDR3 has 15 residues. The germline V and J ends were trimmed by 4 bases and 0 bases, with 9 bases remaining between them. Per the germline V gene, CDR1 is SGHDN and CDR2 is FVKESK. The CDR3 DNA is TGTGCCAGCAGCCCGGGGACACCGAACACCGGGGAGCTGTTTTTT. Its translation is CASSPGTPNTGELFF.

The chain couples TRBV25-1 to TRBJ2-5; the D gene is possibly TRBD2 (7 bases). CDR1 is MGHDK and CDR2 is SYGVNS in the germline V gene. This CDR3 has 13 residues. V dropped 5 bases and J dropped 2 bases, with 9 bases sitting between them. This chain's CDR3 is CASSRGGQETQYF. CDR3 coding DNA: TGTGCCAGCAGTAGGGGGGGACAAGAGACCCAGTACTTC.

This chain uses TRBV11-1 with TRBJ2-2; D is undetermined. This CDR3 contains 14 residues. The germline V gene has CDR1 SGHAT and CDR2 FQDESV (reference sequence). The V end lost 1 base, the J end lost 3 bases, and 6 bases lay between the germline ends. This CDR3 is CASSLVLHTGELFF. The CDR3 nucleotides are TGTGCCAGCAGCTTAGTTTTGCACACCGGGGAGCTGTTTTTT. The whole variable domain, filled in from reference TRBV11-1 and TRBJ2-2, reads EAEVAQSPRYKITEKSQAVAFWCDPISGHATLYWYRQILGQGPELLVQFQDESVVDDSQLPKDRFSAERLKGVDSTLKIQPAELGDSAMYLCASSLVLHTGELFFGEGSRLTVL.